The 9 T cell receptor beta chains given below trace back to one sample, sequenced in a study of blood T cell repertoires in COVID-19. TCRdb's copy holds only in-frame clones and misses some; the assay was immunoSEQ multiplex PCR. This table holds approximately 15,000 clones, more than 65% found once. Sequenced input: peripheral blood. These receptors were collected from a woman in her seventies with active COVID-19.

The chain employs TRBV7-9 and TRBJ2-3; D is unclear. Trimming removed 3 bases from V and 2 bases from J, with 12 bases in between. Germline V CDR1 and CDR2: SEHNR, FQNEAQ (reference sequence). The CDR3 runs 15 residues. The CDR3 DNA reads TGTGCCAGCAGCTTTTCAAGAGTCCCCACAGATACGCAGTATTTT. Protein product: CASSFSRVPTDTQYF.

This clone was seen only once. CDR3 protein: CASSSGSKGQETQYF. CDR3 in DNA: TGCGCCAGCTCTAGCGGGAGCAAAGGGCAAGAGACCCAGTACTTC. V is TRBV5-1 and J is TRBJ2-5, with 10 bases lining up with TRBD2. This CDR3 spans 15 amino acids. V was pared by 7 bases and J by 2 bases, with 8 bases of the junction left unmatched. Germline V gene lookup returns CDR1 SGHRS and CDR2 YFSETQ.

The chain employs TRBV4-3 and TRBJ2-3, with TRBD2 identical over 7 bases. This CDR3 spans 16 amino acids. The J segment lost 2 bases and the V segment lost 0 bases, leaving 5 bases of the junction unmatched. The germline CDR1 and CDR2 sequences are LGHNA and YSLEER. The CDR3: CASSQDRSGDTDTQYF. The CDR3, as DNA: TGCGCCAGCAGCCAAGATCGAAGCGGGGACACAGATACGCAGTATTTT.

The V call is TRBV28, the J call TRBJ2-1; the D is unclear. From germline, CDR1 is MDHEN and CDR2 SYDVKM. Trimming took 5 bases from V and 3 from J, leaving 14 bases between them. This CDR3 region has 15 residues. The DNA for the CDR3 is TGTGCCAGCAGTCCTATAGAAGGCGGCTACAATGAGCAGTTCTTC. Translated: CASSPIEGGYNEQFF.

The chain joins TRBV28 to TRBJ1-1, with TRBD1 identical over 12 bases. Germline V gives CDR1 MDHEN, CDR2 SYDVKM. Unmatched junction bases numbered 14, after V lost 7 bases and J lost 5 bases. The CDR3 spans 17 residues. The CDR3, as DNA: TGTGCCAGCACCTCGGCCGGGACAGGGGGCGTTTGGACTGAAGCTTTCTTT. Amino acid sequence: CASTSAGTGGVWTEAFF.

CDR3 sequence: CASSLVAGGYEQYF. In DNA form, the CDR3 reads TGTGCCAGCAGCTTAGTAGCGGGAGGTTACGAGCAGTACTTC. The rearrangement links TRBV7-6 to TRBJ2-7, with 10 bases matching TRBD2. From germline, CDR1 is SGHVS and CDR2 FNYEAQ. Trimming took 1 base from V and 4 from J; bases not matched to a gene: 1. The CDR3 is 14 residues long. The full variable domain, its missing parts supplied by reference TRBV7-6 and TRBJ2-7, is GAGVSQSPRYKVTKRGQDVALRCDPISGHVSLYWYRQALGQGPEFLTYFNYEAQQDKSGLPNDRFSAERPEGSISTLTIQRTEQRDSAMYRCASSLVAGGYEQYFGPGTRLTVT.

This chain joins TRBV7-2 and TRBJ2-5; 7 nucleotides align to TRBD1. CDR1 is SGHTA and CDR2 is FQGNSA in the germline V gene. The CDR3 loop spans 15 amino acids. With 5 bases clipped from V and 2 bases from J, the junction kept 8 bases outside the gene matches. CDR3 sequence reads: CASSPGDSSQETQYF. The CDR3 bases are TGTGCCAGCAGCCCTGGGGACAGCTCTCAAGAGACCCAGTACTTC. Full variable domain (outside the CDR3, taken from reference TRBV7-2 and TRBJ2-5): GAGVSQSPSNKVTEKGKDVELRCDPISGHTALYWYRQSLGQGLEFLIYFQGNSAPDKSGLPSDRFSAERTGGSVSTLTIQRTQQEDSAVYLCASSPGDSSQETQYFGPGTRLLVL.

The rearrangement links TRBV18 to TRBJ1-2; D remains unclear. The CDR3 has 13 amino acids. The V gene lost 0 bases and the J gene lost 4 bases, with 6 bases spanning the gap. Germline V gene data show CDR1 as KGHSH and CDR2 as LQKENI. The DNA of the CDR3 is TGTGCCAGCTCACCACCCAGTTTCTATGGCTACACCTTC. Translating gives CASSPPSFYGYTF.

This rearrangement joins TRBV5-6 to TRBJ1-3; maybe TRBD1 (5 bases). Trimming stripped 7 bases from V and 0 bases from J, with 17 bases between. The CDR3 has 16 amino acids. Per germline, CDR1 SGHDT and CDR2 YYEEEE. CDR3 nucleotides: TGTGCCAGCGCCCGGCAGGGCTGGTTCTCTGGAAACACCATATATTTT. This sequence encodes CASARQGWFSGNTIYF. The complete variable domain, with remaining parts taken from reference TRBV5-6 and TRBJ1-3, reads DAGVTQSPTHLIKTRGQQVTLRCSPKSGHDTVSWYQQALGQGPQFIFQYYEEEERQRGNFPDRFSGHQFPNYSSELNVNALLLGDSALYLCASARQGWFSGNTIYFGEGSWLTVV.